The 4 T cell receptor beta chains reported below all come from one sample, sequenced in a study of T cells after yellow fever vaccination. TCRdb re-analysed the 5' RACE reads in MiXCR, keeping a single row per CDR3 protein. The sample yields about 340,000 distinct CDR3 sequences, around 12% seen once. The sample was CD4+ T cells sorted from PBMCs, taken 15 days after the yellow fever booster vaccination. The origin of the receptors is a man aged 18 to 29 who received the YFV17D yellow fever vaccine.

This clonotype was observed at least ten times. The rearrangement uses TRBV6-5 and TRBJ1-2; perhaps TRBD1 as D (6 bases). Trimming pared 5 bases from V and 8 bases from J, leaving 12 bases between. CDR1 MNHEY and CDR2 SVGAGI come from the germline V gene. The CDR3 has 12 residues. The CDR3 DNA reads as TGTGCCAGCAGTCTACAGGGTTCCGGCTACACCTTC. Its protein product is CASSLQGSGYTF.

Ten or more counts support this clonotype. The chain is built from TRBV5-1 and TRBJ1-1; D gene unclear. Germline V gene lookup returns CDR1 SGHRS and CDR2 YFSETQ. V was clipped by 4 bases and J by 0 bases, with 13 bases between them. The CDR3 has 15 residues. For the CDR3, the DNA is TGCGCCAGCAGCCCCTCCGTCCTAATGAACACTGAAGCTTTCTTT. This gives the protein CASSPSVLMNTEAFF.

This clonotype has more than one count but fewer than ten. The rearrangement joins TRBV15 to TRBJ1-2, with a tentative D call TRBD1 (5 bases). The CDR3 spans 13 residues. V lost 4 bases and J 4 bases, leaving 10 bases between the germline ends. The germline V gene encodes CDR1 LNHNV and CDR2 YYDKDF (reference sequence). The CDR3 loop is CATSNGHGYGYTF. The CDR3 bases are TGTGCCACCAGCAACGGACATGGCTATGGCTACACCTTC.

The CDR3 here is CASSAGRVPLSGANVLTF. In DNA, the CDR3 is TGCGCCAGCAGCGCGGGACGGGTGCCTCTCTCCGGGGCCAACGTCCTGACTTTC. This sequence joins TRBV5-1 and TRBJ2-6, with a possible D match to TRBD2 (6 bases). This CDR3 is built from 18 residues. The germline gives CDR1 SGHRS, CDR2 YFSETQ. V dropped 4 bases and J dropped 4 bases, with 21 bases sitting between them.